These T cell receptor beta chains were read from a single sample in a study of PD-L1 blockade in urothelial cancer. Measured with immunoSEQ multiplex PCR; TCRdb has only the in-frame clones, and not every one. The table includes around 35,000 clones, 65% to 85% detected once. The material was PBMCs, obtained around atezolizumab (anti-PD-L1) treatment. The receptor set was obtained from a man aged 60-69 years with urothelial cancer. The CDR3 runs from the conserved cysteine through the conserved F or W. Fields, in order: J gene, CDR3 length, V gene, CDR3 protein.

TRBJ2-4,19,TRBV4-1,CASSQDWSSGGRGKNIQYF
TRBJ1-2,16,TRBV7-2,CASRKGGADGIYGYTF
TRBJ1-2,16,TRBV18,CASSPPYDNPNYGYTF
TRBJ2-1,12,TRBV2,CASRPGLWEQFF
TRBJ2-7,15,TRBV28,CASSPPGTGTYEQYF
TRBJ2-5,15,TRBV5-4,CASTTGGGRSETQYF
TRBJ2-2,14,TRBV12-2,CASPHDPGTGELFF
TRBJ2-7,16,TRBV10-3,CATGGGTGRDDNEQYF
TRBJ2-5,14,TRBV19,CASSMGGRGETQYF
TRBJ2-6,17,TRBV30,CAWSLGQGAGGANVLTF
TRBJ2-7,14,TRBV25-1,CASSGGTAPYEQYF
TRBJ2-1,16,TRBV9,CASSVVPGRAYNEQFF
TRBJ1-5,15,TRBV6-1,CASSPGTGYERPQHF
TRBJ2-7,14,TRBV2,CASSGTGNPYEQYF
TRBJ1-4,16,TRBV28,CASSGRQDSTNEKLFF
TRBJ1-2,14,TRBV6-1,CASSETGGGYGYTF
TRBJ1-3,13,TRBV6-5,CASSQGIGNTIYF
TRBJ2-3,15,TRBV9,CASSERTGDSDTQYF
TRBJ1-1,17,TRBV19,CASRLNRGPTLGIEAFF
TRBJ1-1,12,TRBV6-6,CARYTGNTEAFF
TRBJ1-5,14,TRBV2,CASSENRVGQPQHF
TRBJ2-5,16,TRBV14,CASSQVRIRYQETQYF
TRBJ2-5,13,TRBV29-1,CSSTGPSGETQYF
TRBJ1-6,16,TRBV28,CASSARTGADNSPLHF
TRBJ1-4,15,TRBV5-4,CASSLDGTGAEKLFF
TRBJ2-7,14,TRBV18,CASSQQPGIYGQYF
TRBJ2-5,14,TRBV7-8,CASSREANQGTQYF
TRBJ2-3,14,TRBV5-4,CASSYGASTDTQYF
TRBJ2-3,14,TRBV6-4,CASSDGTGADTQYF
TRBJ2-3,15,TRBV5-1,CASSWTSGDTDTQYF
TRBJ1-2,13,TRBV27,CASSPDSLYGYTF
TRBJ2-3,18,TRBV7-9,CASSSGLAGGTSTDTQYF
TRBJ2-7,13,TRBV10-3,CAITNPPGYEQYF
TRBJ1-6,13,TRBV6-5,CASSYFGGSPLHF
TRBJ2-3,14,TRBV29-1,CSVDGQGAIDTQYF
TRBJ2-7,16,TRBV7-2,CASSLGRGTAVYEQYF
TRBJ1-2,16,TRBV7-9,CASSLVVLGAGDGYTF
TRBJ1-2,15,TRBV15,CATSRDKRRYYGYTF
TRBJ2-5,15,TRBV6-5,CASSPRDRHQETQYF
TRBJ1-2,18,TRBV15,CATSRPTPDREKNYGYTF